The 25 T cell receptor beta chains in this list originate from one sample, sequenced in a study of molecular identifiers for immune sequencing clone quantification. MiXCR was run by TCRdb on the PCR reads, yielding one entry per CDR3 protein. Of over 600,000 distinct CDR3 sequences detected, just under 20% appear once; the ten largest clones hold around 0.9%. The specimen was naive CD8+ T cells from blood, with Jurkat cell RNA spiked in. Described subset: FACS-sorted CD8+CD4-CCR7+CD45RA+ naive T cells. Receptors originate from a human donor in good health. Some libraries in this study had Jurkat cell RNA spiked in.

The sample holds many counts of this clonotype. This rearrangement joins TRBV7-9 to TRBJ2-3; D ambiguous. This CDR3 has 14 amino acids. V was cut by 5 bases and J by 2 bases, with 11 bases left in between. Germline lookup yields CDR1 SEHNR and CDR2 FQNEAQ (reference sequence). CDR3 DNA sequence: TGTGCCAGCAGCCCAGAAACAACCACAGATACGCAGTATTTT. Protein sequence: CASSPETTTDTQYF.

This clonotype was recorded many times. The chain combines TRBV14 with TRBJ2-7; 7 nucleotides match TRBD1. This CDR3 region has 14 residues. Trimming took 4 bases from V and 4 from J; bases not matched to a gene: 7. Per germline, CDR1 SGHDN and CDR2 FVKESK. This CDR3 reads CASSPVGGYYEQYF. The CDR3 region has the DNA TGTGCCAGCAGCCCGGTAGGGGGCTATTACGAGCAGTACTTC. Supplemented by reference TRBV14 and TRBJ2-7, the full variable domain reads EAGVTQFPSHSVIEKGQTVTLRCDPISGHDNLYWYRRVMGKEIKFLLHFVKESKQDESGMPNNRFLAERTGGTYSTLKVQPAELEDSGVYFCASSPVGGYYEQYFGPGTRLTVT.

The J gene is TRBJ2-4, the V gene TRBV15, with 9 nucleotides matching TRBD2. The germline V gene encodes CDR1 LNHNV and CDR2 YYDKDF (reference sequence). The CDR3 is 15 amino acids. Losses at the gene ends were 7 bases for V and 6 bases for J; bases not matched to a gene: 10. The CDR3 is CATTSGAGGPNIQYF. The DNA for the CDR3 is TGTGCCACCACGAGCGGGGCGGGAGGGCCAAACATTCAGTACTTC.

The chain employs TRBV27 and TRBJ2-1; perhaps TRBD2 as D (5 bases). This CDR3 region has 14 residues. V lost 6 bases and J lost 0, with 9 bases in between. Germline V gives CDR1 MNHEY, CDR2 SMNVEV (reference sequence). The CDR3, as DNA: TGTGCCAGCAGCCGGGGTAGCTCCTACAATGAGCAGTTCTTC. As protein: CASSRGSSYNEQFF.

This clonotype was detected many times. V and J are TRBV7-9 and TRBJ2-7, with D hard to call. This CDR3 comprises 13 residues. Looked up from germline, CDR1 is SEHNR and CDR2 is FQNEAQ (reference sequence). V gave up 6 bases and J gave up 0 bases, with 9 bases separating them. CDR3 nucleotides: TGTGCCAGCAGTTTAAGCTACTCCTACGAGCAGTACTTC. Translating gives CASSLSYSYEQYF.

This clonotype came up many times. The chain combines TRBV19 with TRBJ2-3; TRBD1 matches at 9 bases. The V gene end was trimmed by 8 bases and the J gene end by 0 bases; junction bases not matched to a gene: 12. The CDR3 spans 17 residues. CDR1 is LNHDA, CDR2 SQIVND, per germline (reference sequence). CDR3 region: CASLLGQGPCSTDTQYF. The CDR3 DNA is TGTGCCAGTCTTCTTGGACAGGGGCCCTGTAGCACAGATACGCAGTATTTT.

As to this clonotype: One junction end does not reproduce the germline sequence, and a read error may be involved. The chain couples TRBV6-1 to TRBJ2-3, with D perhaps TRBD2 (6 bases). This CDR3 has 16 residues. Germline values: CDR1 MNHNS, CDR2 SASEGT. The CDR3: CACSEAPRESTDTQYF. CDR3 DNA: TGTGCCTGCAGTGAAGCGCCCCGGGAGAGCACAGACACGCAGTATTTT.

This clonotype appeared many times. The chain is built from TRBV10-2 and TRBJ1-1, with no clear D. The V end lost 6 bases, the J end lost 4 bases, and 12 bases lay between the germline ends. Germline values: CDR1 WSHSY, CDR2 SAAADI. CDR3 length: 13 residues. The CDR3 region is CASREGGGTEAFF. Here the CDR3 DNA reads TGCGCCAGCAGGGAAGGAGGCGGCACTGAAGCTTTCTTT.

The chain carries TRBV20-1 and TRBJ2-7, with TRBD2 matching over 13 bases. With V trimmed by 6 bases and J by 3 bases, 14 bases remained unmatched. There are 17 residues in the CDR3. The germline V gene has CDR1 DFQATT and CDR2 SNEGSKA (reference sequence). CDR3 protein: CSATGTSGTQILYEQYF. The CDR3 DNA follows: TGCAGTGCCACCGGGACTAGCGGGACCCAAATCCTCTACGAGCAGTACTTC.

Many counts were recorded for this clonotype. CDR3 DNA: TGTGCCAGCGTGTCAGGGGTTAGAACTGAAGCTTTCTTT. Translating gives CASVSGVRTEAFF. The chain combines TRBV7-9 with TRBJ1-1; TRBD1 is a possible D gene (6 bases). Germline CDR1 and CDR2: SEHNR and FQNEAQ (reference sequence). V was pared by 8 bases and J by 5 bases, with 15 bases between. The CDR3 is 13 residues long.

This clonotype was found many times. V and J are TRBV14 and TRBJ1-5; D remains unclear. Germline CDR1 SGHDN, CDR2 FVKESK. This CDR3 is 17 amino acids long. V was trimmed by 0 bases and J by 0 bases, leaving 12 bases between them. The CDR3: CASSQESHPGSNQPQHF. The CDR3 DNA reads as TGTGCCAGCAGCCAAGAGTCTCACCCGGGTAGCAATCAGCCCCAGCATTTT. The variable domain in full, completed from reference TRBV14 and TRBJ1-5, reads EAGVTQFPSHSVIEKGQTVTLRCDPISGHDNLYWYRRVMGKEIKFLLHFVKESKQDESGMPNNRFLAERTGGTYSTLKVQPAELEDSGVYFCASSQESHPGSNQPQHFGDGTRLSIL.

This clonotype occurred many times. This chain joins TRBV5-6 and TRBJ1-6, with a tentative D call TRBD1 (5 bases). This CDR3 contains 16 residues. V was trimmed by 1 base and J by 5 bases, leaving 13 bases between them. The germline CDR1 and CDR2 sequences are SGHDT and YYEEEE. CDR3 sequence reads: CASSLLVQGDNSPLHF. The DNA of the CDR3 is TGTGCCAGCAGCTTGTTAGTGCAGGGTGATAATTCACCCCTCCACTTT.

This clonotype was seen many times. The chain links TRBV14 to TRBJ2-7; 11 bases line up with TRBD2. Germline-derived CDR1 and CDR2 are SGHDN and FVKESK. This CDR3 spans 15 amino acids. J lost 2 bases, V lost 1 base, and 1 base had no gene match. CDR3 protein: CASSQGSGRAYEQYF. For the CDR3, the DNA is TGTGCCAGCAGCCAAGGTAGCGGGAGGGCCTACGAGCAGTACTTC.

Many counts were recorded for this clonotype. The V call is TRBV15, the J call TRBJ2-3; tentatively, D is TRBD2 (7 bases). The V end was cut by 2 bases, the J end by 3 bases, with 15 bases between. The CDR3 totals 16 residues. From germline, CDR1 is LNHNV and CDR2 YYDKDF (reference sequence). The CDR3 sequence is CATSRYPGGKTDTQYF. The CDR3 DNA sequence: TGTGCCACCAGCAGATACCCGGGGGGCAAGACAGATACGCAGTATTTT.

This clonotype was detected a few times. The chain recombines TRBV12-5 with TRBJ2-7; 8 bases agree with TRBD1. The germline V gene has CDR1 LGHNT and CDR2 FRNRAP. The CDR3 extends over 12 amino acids. With V trimmed by 3 bases and J by 6 bases, 1 base remained unmatched. CDR3 in amino acids: CASGFTGGEQYF. The CDR3, as DNA: TGTGCTAGTGGTTTCACAGGGGGCGAGCAGTACTTC.

This clonotype appeared a few times. The genes are TRBV7-3 and TRBJ2-1; 7 nucleotides match TRBD2. The CDR3 spans 15 residues. The ends lost 5 bases at V and 6 bases at J; junction bases unmatched: 10. Germline lookup yields CDR1 SGHTA and CDR2 FQGTGA. The CDR3 DNA sequence: TGTGCCAGCAGCACATCTAGCGGCCCCCTCAATGAGCAGTTCTTC. Its translation is CASSTSSGPLNEQFF. The whole variable domain, filled in from reference TRBV7-3 and TRBJ2-1, reads GAGVSQTPSNKVTEKGKYVELRCDPISGHTALYWYRQSLGQGPEFLIYFQGTGAADDSGLPNDRFFAVRPEGSVSTLKIQRTERGDSAVYLCASSTSSGPLNEQFFGPGTRLTVL.

The sample holds many counts of this clonotype. This chain links TRBV20-1 with TRBJ2-4; no firm D call. CDR3 length: 15 amino acids. Trimming took off 0 bases at V and 0 bases at J, with 9 bases between the two ends. Looked up from germline, CDR1 is DFQATT and CDR2 is SNEGSKA (reference sequence). The CDR3 spells CSARDSSAAKNIQYF. Written as DNA, the CDR3 is TGCAGTGCTAGAGACAGCAGTGCAGCCAAAAACATTCAGTACTTC.

As regards this clonotype: A much larger clone sits a single nucleotide away, making a read error possible. The chain recombines TRBV30 with TRBJ2-7; no firm D call. This CDR3 is 12 amino acids long. Germline CDR1 and CDR2: GTSNPN and SVGIG (reference sequence). For the CDR3, the DNA is TGTGCCTGGAAGCGAGAAGCCTACGAGCGGTACTTC. Encoded protein: CAWKREAYERYF.

V is TRBV14 and J is TRBJ1-2; 8 bases agree with TRBD1. The CDR3 loop spans 16 amino acids. Trimming cost V 4 bases and J 1 base; bases outside gene matches: 8. Germline CDR1 is SGHDN and CDR2 is FVKESK. The CDR3 reads CASSPGKGQVNYGYTF. The CDR3 nucleotides read TGTGCCAGCAGCCCAGGGAAGGGACAGGTTAACTATGGCTACACCTTC.

For this clonotype: This may arise from a read error, as a much more abundant clone is one base away. The chain recombines TRBV5-3 with TRBJ1-1; D might be TRBD1 (5 bases). TRBV5-3 has ORF status, its function being uncertain. The CDR3 extends over 14 amino acids. DNA of the CDR3: TGTGCCAGCAGCTGGGGCATGACGAACACTGAAGCTTTCTTT. As protein: CASSWGMTNTEAFF.

This clonotype was picked up many times. The chain couples TRBV4-2 to TRBJ1-1; D not resolved. V lost 0 bases and J 1 base, leaving 9 bases between the germline ends. The CDR3 totals 15 residues. CDR1 is LGHNA and CDR2 is YNFKEQ in the germline V gene. The CDR3, as DNA: TGTGCCAGCAGCCAAGAATTCAGTCAGAACACTGAAGCTTTCTTT. Its translation: CASSQEFSQNTEAFF.

This clonotype was counted ten times or more. The chain has TRBV27 and TRBJ2-5; TRBD1 might be the D (6 bases). This CDR3 is 14 amino acids long. Germline V gene data show CDR1 as MNHEY and CDR2 as SMNVEV (reference sequence). The germline V and J ends were trimmed by 1 base and 6 bases, with 12 bases remaining between them. The CDR3 protein is CASSLLGGRKTQYF. DNA of the CDR3: TGTGCCAGCAGTTTATTAGGGGGTAGAAAGACCCAGTACTTC.

This chain joins TRBV13 and TRBJ2-2; D gene uncertain. This CDR3 has 15 residues. V was pared by 0 bases and J by 3 bases, with 8 bases between. Germline V gives CDR1 PRHDT, CDR2 FYEKMQ (reference sequence). The CDR3 bases are TGTGCCAGCAGCTTAGGCCTCGAGTACACCGGGGAGCTGTTTTTT. The encoded protein is CASSLGLEYTGELFF. The whole variable domain, remainder taken from reference TRBV13 and TRBJ2-2, is AAGVIQSPRHLIKEKRETATLKCYPIPRHDTVYWYQQGPGQDPQFLISFYEKMQSDKGSIPDRFSAQQFSDYHSELNMSSLELGDSALYFCASSLGLEYTGELFFGEGSRLTVL.

Remarks on this clonotype: Possible read error: a much larger clone is one base away. This CDR3 fails to terminate in the conserved phenylalanine or tryptophan, so it likely reflects a read error. This chain links TRBV19 with TRBJ2-7; 15 bases are a match to TRBD2. J lost 5 bases, V lost 4 bases, and 3 bases had no gene match. The CDR3 has 15 residues. CDR1 LNHDA and CDR2 SQIVND come from the germline V gene (reference sequence). The CDR3, as DNA: TGTGCCAGTAGTAAGGGACTAGCGGGAGGTAACGAGCAGTACATC. Protein sequence: CASSKGLAGGNEQYI.

This clonotype was observed many times. The chain links TRBV5-4 to TRBJ2-7; D may be TRBD1 or TRBD2 (5 bases each). Germline V lookup: CDR1 SGHNT, CDR2 YYREEE (reference sequence). V was pared by 0 bases and J by 2 bases, with 9 bases between. The CDR3 is 14 residues long. In DNA, the CDR3 is TGTGCCAGCAGCTTGGCCGGGGCACCCTACGAGCAGTACTTC. It yields the protein CASSLAGAPYEQYF.